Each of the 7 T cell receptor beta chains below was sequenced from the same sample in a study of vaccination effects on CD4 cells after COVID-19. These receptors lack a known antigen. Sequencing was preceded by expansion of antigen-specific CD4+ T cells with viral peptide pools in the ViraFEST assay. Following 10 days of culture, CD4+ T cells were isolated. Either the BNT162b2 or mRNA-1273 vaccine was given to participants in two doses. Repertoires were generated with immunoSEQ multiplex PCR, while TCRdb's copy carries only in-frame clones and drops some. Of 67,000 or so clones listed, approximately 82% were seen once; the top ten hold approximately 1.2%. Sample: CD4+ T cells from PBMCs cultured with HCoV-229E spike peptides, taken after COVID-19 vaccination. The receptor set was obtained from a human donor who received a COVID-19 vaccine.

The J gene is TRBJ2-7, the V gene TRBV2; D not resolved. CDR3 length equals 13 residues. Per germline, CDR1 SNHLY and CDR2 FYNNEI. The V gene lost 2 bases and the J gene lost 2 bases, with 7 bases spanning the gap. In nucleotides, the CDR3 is TGTGCCAGCAGTGAATCGGCTGCCTACGAGCAGTACGTC. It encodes CASSESAAYEQYV.

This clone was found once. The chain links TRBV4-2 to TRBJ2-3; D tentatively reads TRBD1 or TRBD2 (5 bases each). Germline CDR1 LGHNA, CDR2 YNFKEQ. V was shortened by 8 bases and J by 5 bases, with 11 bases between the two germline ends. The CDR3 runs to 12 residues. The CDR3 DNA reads TGTGCCAGCTCTGTTGGGGGAGATACGCAGTATTTT. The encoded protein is CASSVGGDTQYF.

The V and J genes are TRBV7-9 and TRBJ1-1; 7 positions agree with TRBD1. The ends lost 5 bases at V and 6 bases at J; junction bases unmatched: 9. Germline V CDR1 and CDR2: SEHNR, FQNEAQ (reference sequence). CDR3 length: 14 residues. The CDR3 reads CASSHDRVGSEAFF. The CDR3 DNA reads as TGTGCCAGCAGCCACGACAGGGTGGGTTCTGAAGCTTTCTTT.

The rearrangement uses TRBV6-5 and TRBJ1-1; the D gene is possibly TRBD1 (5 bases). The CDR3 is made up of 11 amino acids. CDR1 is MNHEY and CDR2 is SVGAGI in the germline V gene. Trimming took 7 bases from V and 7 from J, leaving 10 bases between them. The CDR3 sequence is CASKTGHEAFF. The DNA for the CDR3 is TGTGCCAGCAAAACGGGGCATGAAGCTTTCTTT.

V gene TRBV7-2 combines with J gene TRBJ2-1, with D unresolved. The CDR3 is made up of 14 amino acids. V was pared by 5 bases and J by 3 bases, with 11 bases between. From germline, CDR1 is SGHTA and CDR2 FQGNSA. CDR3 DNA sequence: TGTGCCAGCAGCGAGCCCCGTAGCTACAATGAGCAGTTCTTC. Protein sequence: CASSEPRSYNEQFF.

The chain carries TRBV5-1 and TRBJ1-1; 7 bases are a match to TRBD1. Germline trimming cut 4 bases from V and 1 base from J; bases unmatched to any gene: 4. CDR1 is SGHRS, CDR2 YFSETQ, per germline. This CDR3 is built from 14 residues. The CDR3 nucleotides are TGCGCCAGCAGCAACCGGACAGGGAACACTGAAGCTTTCTTT. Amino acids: CASSNRTGNTEAFF.

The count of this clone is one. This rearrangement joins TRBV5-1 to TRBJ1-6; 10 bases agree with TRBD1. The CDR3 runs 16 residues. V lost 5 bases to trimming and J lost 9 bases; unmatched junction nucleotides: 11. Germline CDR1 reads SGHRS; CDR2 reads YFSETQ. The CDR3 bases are TGCGCCAGCAGTTTCAGCCGGGACAGGGGAGGTTCACCCCTCCACTTT. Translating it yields CASSFSRDRGGSPLHF.